This is a list of T cell receptor beta chains from one sample in a study of blood T cell repertoires in COVID-19. Produced via immunoSEQ multiplex PCR; TCRdb's table is partial and in-frame only. The sample records about 80,000 clones, over 80% being singletons. The sequenced sample was peripheral blood. These receptors were obtained from a man in his 60s with active or convalescent COVID-19. Each CDR3 is given with its conserved first and last residue. A D gene is named only where the DNA matches it firmly. Size is stated for part of the rows, as once, few or many counts, or as a class when the clone is expanded.

>-|TRBV4-3|-|TRBJ1-4
CASSQARATNEKLFF
TGCGCCAGCAGCCAAGCGAGGGCAACTAATGAAAAACTGTTTTTT
>-|TRBV9|TRBD2|TRBJ2-1
CASRASGGSHNEQFF
TGTGCCAGCAGAGCCAGCGGGGGGTCCCACAATGAGCAGTTCTTC
>-|TRBV6-5|TRBD1|TRBJ1-2
CASRRETGAVGYTF
TGTGCCAGCAGAAGGGAGACAGGGGCCGTGGGCTACACCTTC
>-|TRBV7-9|TRBD1|TRBJ1-4
CASSQDRGPEKLFF
TGTGCCAGCAGCCAGGACAGGGGACCCGAAAAACTGTTTTTT
>many|TRBV5-1|-|TRBJ1-4
CASSLSGGTNEKLFF
TGCGCCAGCAGCTTGTCGGGGGGGACTAATGAAAAACTGTTTTTT
>-|TRBV6-4|-|TRBJ2-1
CASSREGGSYNEQFF
TGTGCCAGCAGCCGCGAAGGGGGTTCCTACAATGAGCAGTTCTTC
>-|TRBV6-5|-|TRBJ1-1
CASSSGGSPMNTEAFF
TGTGCCAGCAGTTCCGGGGGGAGTCCTATGAACACTGAAGCTTTCTTT
>-|TRBV6-5|-|TRBJ1-6
CASSYPNSPLHF
TGTGCCAGCAGTTACCCAAATTCACCCCTCCACTTT
>-|TRBV9|-|TRBJ2-3
CASSPIGGGSLTDTQYF
TGTGCCAGCAGCCCTATTGGGGGCGGTTCCCTAACAGATACGCAGTATTTT
>-|TRBV7-2|-|TRBJ1-1
CASTHLPLQGRNDEAFF
TGTGCCAGCACCCATCTCCCCTTGCAGGGAAGAAACGATGAAGCTTTCTTT
>-|TRBV5-4|TRBD2|TRBJ2-1
CASSFEAGNEQFF
TGTGCCAGCAGCTTTGAAGCGGGGAATGAGCAGTTCTTC
>few|TRBV5-1|-|TRBJ2-1
CASSPTTGEKFF
TGCGCCAGCAGCCCGACGACAGGTGAGAAGTTCTTC
>-|TRBV5-1|TRBD1|TRBJ1-2
CASRPGQGSPRGYGYTF
TGCGCCAGCAGACCAGGACAGGGTAGCCCCAGAGGGTATGGCTACACCTTC
>-|TRBV3-1/TRBV3-2|-|TRBJ1-1
CASSRREQGHTEAFF
TGTGCCAGCAGCCGTAGAGAGCAGGGTCACACTGAAGCTTTCTTT
>many|TRBV7-2|TRBD1|TRBJ1-6
CASSPRTGGGSPLHF
TGTGCCAGCAGCCCGAGGACAGGGGGAGGGTCACCCCTCCACTTT
>few|TRBV3-1/TRBV3-2|TRBD1|TRBJ1-1
CASVGTGGTAEAFF
TGTGCCAGCGTAGGGACAGGGGGAACGGCTGAAGCTTTCTTT
>-|TRBV7-2|-|TRBJ2-7
CASSLGLAGGGWKYF
TGTGCCAGCAGCTTAGGGCTGGCAGGGGGAGGTTGGAAGTACTTC
>-|TRBV7-2|TRBD2|TRBJ2-7
CASSRLGSGGPLSSYEQYF
TGTGCCAGCAGCCGCCTGGGTAGCGGGGGCCCCCTGTCCTCCTACGAGCAGTACTTC
>once|TRBV2|TRBD1|TRBJ1-5
CASSAGTGGDQPQHF
TGTGCCAGCAGTGCCGGGACAGGGGGCGATCAGCCCCAGCATTTT
>-|TRBV4-1|-|TRBJ1-3
CASSHGGARSGNTIYF
TGCGCCAGCAGCCACGGGGGGGCACGCTCTGGAAACACCATATATTTT
>-|TRBV7-3|TRBD2|TRBJ2-2
CASSQSGGGTGELFF
TGTGCCAGCAGCCAAAGCGGGGGTGGCACCGGGGAGCTGTTTTTT
>once|TRBV9|-|TRBJ2-7
CASSVNPERGSYEQYF
TGTGCCAGCAGCGTAAACCCCGAAAGAGGTTCCTACGAGCAGTACTTC
>once|TRBV7-2|TRBD1|TRBJ2-7
CASSTGQGTYEQYF
TGTGCCAGCAGCACCGGACAGGGAACCTACGAGCAGTACTTC
>-|TRBV7-2|TRBD2|TRBJ2-5
CASSFIAGGQQTQYF
TGTGCCAGCAGCTTCATAGCGGGGGGGCAACAGACCCAGTACTTC
>-|TRBV7-9|-|TRBJ2-2
CASSPPQEGRSHTGELFF
TGTGCCAGCAGCCCCCCCCAGGAGGGACGGTCCCACACCGGGGAGCTGTTTTTT
>-|TRBV7-2|-|TRBJ2-3
CASSLAWRTDTQYF
TGTGCCAGCAGCTTAGCGTGGCGGACAGATACGCAGTATTTT
>-|TRBV7-3|TRBD2|TRBJ2-3
CASSLGTRVLPDTQYF
TGTGCCAGCAGCCTAGGGACTAGGGTGCTTCCAGATACGCAGTATTTT
>-|TRBV9|TRBD1|TRBJ2-3
CASSLGQGASTDTQYF
TGTGCCAGCAGCCTCGGACAGGGAGCAAGCACAGATACGCAGTATTTT
>-|TRBV5-1|-|TRBJ1-5
CASSPGGSQPQHF
TGCGCCAGCAGCCCCGGGGGATCTCAGCCCCAGCATTTT
>-|TRBV7-2|-|TRBJ1-5
CASSLERGNQPQHF
TGTGCCAGCAGCTTAGAGAGAGGGAATCAGCCCCAGCATTTT
>-|TRBV7-2|-|TRBJ2-5
CASSLAGHRGETQYF
TGTGCCAGCAGCTTAGCGGGTCATAGGGGCGAGACCCAGTACTTC
>-|TRBV9|-|TRBJ1-1
CASSGAPVTSRLTEAFF
TGTGCCAGCAGCGGCGCGCCGGTGACTTCGAGGTTGACTGAAGCTTTCTTT
>few|TRBV3-1/TRBV3-2|TRBD2|TRBJ2-2
CASSPSSGGIGELFF
TGTGCCAGCAGCCCGTCTAGCGGGGGGATCGGGGAGCTGTTTTTT
>many|TRBV7-3|-|TRBJ1-3
CASSPGGSSGNTIYF
TGTGCCAGCAGCCCCGGGGGTAGCTCTGGAAACACCATATATTTT
>-|TRBV19|TRBD2|TRBJ2-5
CASSIGGTSGRQETQYF
TGTGCCAGTAGTATAGGGGGGACTAGCGGGAGGCAAGAGACCCAGTACTTC
>-|TRBV7-9|-|TRBJ2-7
CASLRDSNSYEQYF
TGTGCCAGCCTCCGGGACTCCAACTCCTACGAGCAGTACTTC
>-|TRBV25-1|-|TRBJ1-1
CASSRVTEAFF
TGTGCCAGCAGTCGGGTCACTGAAGCTTTCTTT
>once|TRBV2|-|TRBJ2-4
CASSASSPTKNIQYF
TGTGCCAGCAGTGCGAGCTCCCCTACCAAAAACATTCAGTACTTC
>-|TRBV28|TRBD2|TRBJ2-3
CASSLAGGTDTQYF
TGTGCCAGCAGTTTAGCGGGGGGCACAGATACGCAGTATTTT
>-|TRBV5-6|TRBD2|TRBJ2-3
CASSLPGGPTDTQYF
TGTGCCAGCAGTCTTCCGGGGGGGCCCACAGATACGCAGTATTTT
>-|TRBV7-2|TRBD1|TRBJ2-5
CASSRRDRGPGETQYF
TGTGCCAGCAGCCGTCGGGACAGGGGGCCCGGAGAGACCCAGTACTTC
>-|TRBV7-2|TRBD1|TRBJ2-7
CASSAGQGTYEQYF
TGTGCCAGCAGCGCGGGACAGGGAACCTACGAGCAGTACTTC
>-|TRBV5-4|-|TRBJ1-3
CASSLDSVSGNTIYF
TGTGCCAGCAGCCTCGACAGCGTCTCTGGAAACACCATATATTTT
>-|TRBV5-5|-|TRBJ1-1
CASSSGVMNTEAFF
TGTGCCAGCAGCTCCGGAGTGATGAACACTGAAGCTTTCTTT
>few|TRBV19|TRBD2|TRBJ2-2
CASRERGGYTGELFF
TGTGCCAGTAGGGAGCGGGGGGGCTACACCGGGGAGCTGTTTTTT
>few|TRBV5-1|-|TRBJ1-2
CASSSLQRDGYTF
TGCGCCAGCAGCTCGCTACAGAGGGATGGCTACACCTTC
>-|TRBV30|TRBD1|TRBJ2-2
CAWNRDRGNTGELFF
TGTGCCTGGAATCGGGACAGGGGAAACACCGGGGAGCTGTTTTTT
>once|TRBV29-1|-|TRBJ2-5
CSVYAGQETQYF
TGCAGCGTTTATGCAGGGCAAGAGACCCAGTACTTC
>once|TRBV6-5|-|TRBJ1-4
CASKTDRTTNEKLFF
TGTGCCAGCAAGACAGACCGAACAACTAATGAAAAACTGTTTTTT
>-|TRBV2|TRBD1|TRBJ1-3
CASRSTGDGNTIYF
TGTGCCAGCAGGTCGACAGGGGACGGAAACACCATATATTTT
>-|TRBV11-2|-|TRBJ2-5
CASSPLVSEKQETQYF
TGTGCCAGCAGCCCACTGGTGTCGGAGAAGCAAGAGACCCAGTACTTC